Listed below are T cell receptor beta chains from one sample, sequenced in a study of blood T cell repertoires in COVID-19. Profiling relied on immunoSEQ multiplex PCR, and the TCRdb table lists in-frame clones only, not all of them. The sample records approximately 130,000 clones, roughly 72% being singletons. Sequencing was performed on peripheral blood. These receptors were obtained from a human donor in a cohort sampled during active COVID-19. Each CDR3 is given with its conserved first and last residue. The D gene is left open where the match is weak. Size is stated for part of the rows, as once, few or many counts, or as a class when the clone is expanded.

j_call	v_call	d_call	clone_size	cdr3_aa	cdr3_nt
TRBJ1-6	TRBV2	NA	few	CASIGGTGNSPLHF	TGTGCCAGCATTGGGGGGACGGGTAATTCACCCCTCCACTTT
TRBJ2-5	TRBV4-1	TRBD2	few	CASSQRVSGGYQETQYF	TGCGCCAGCAGCCAAAGAGTTAGCGGGGGGTACCAAGAGACCCAGTACTTC
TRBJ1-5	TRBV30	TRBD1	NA	CASQGAGSGPQHF	TGTGCCTCGCAGGGGGCCGGGTCGGGACCCCAGCATTTT
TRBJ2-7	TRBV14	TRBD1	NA	CASSQDRTGLEQYF	TGTGCCAGCAGCCAAGACCGGACAGGGCTCGAGCAGTACTTC
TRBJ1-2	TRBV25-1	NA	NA	CASIQQGPIDGYTF	TGTGCCAGCATCCAACAGGGCCCTATAGATGGCTACACCTTC
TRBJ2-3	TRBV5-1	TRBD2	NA	CASSLASGGSDTQYF	TGCGCCAGCAGCTTGGCTAGCGGGGGATCGGATACGCAGTATTTT
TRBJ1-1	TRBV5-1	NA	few	CASSLQGANTEAFF	TGCGCCAGCAGCTTGCAGGGCGCAAACACTGAAGCTTTCTTT
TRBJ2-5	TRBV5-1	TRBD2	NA	CASSLNVWGRGRQETQYF	TGCGCCAGCAGCTTGAACGTCTGGGGGAGGGGCCGCCAAGAGACCCAGTACTTC
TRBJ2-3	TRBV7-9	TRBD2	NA	CASSPSGAHTDTQYF	TGTGCCAGCAGCCCGAGCGGGGCCCACACAGATACGCAGTATTTT
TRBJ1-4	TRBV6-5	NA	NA	CASSSDLTNEKLFF	TGTGCCAGCAGTTCAGACTTAACTAATGAAAAACTGTTTTTT
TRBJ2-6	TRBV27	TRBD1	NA	CASSWGQGAAGANVLTF	TGTGCCAGCAGTTGGGGACAGGGGGCGGCCGGGGCCAACGTCCTGACTTTC
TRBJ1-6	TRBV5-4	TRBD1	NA	CASSLDFNRGPNSPLHF	TGTGCCAGCAGCTTAGATTTTAACAGGGGGCCTAATTCACCCCTCCACTTT
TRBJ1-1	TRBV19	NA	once	CASSIDGIMNTEAFF	TGTGCCAGTAGTATCGACGGGATAATGAACACTGAAGCTTTCTTT
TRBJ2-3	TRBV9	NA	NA	CASSATGVTQYF	TGTGCCAGCAGCGCCACAGGCGTCACGCAGTATTTT
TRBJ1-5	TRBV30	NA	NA	CAWSGNRDDQPQHF	TGTGCCTGGAGTGGTAACAGGGATGATCAGCCCCAGCATTTT
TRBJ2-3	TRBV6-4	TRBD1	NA	CASSRQGENPTDTQYF	TGTGCCAGCAGTAGACAGGGGGAGAACCCCACAGATACGCAGTATTTT
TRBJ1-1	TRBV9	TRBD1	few	CASSPSGTGESEAFF	TGTGCCAGCAGCCCTTCCGGGACAGGGGAAAGTGAAGCTTTCTTT